The 29 T cell receptor beta chains reported below all come from one sample, sequenced in a study of CD8+CD57+ T cells in acquired aplastic anemia (dated by TCRdb to the late 2010s). Expansion of CD8+CD57+ cells had been shown by flow cytometry in the patients chosen for sequencing. The run used an Illumina HiSeq 2000. Genomic DNA served as template for TCR beta VDJ combination and CDR3 sequence profiling. TCRdb redid the processing of the public reads, applying fastp at Q25 and MiXCR, and retained in-frame beta chains. Here each entry gathers all rows of one CDR3 protein and keeps the most common genes and DNA. This sample holds approximately 180,000 distinct CDR3 sequences; around half were observed only once. The ten largest clones capture around 1% of the sample. The sample taken for sequencing was sorted CD4+, CD8+, or CD8+CD57+ T cells (not recorded which) from PBMCs. The receptors come from a human donor with aplastic anemia.

The rearrangement joins TRBV9 to TRBJ2-7; D remains ambiguous. Germline assignment: CDR1 SGDLS and CDR2 YYNGEE. Trimming pared 0 bases from V and 4 bases from J, leaving 8 bases between. This CDR3 region has 13 residues. CDR3 in DNA: TGTGCCAGCAGCGTAGCCCCAAATTACGAGCAGTACTTC. This codes for CASSVAPNYEQYF.

On this clonotype: A read error may produce the germline difference seen at one junction end. The chain carries TRBV10-2 and TRBJ1-1; 12 bases map to TRBD1. CDR1 WSHSY and CDR2 SAAADI come from the germline V gene. The CDR3 covers 16 residues. The CDR3 DNA follows: TGCGCCAGCAGTGAGAGTAGGGGGACAGGGGGCACTGAAGCTGCCTTT. Protein: CASSESRGTGGTEAAF.

In this sample, this clonotype turned up many times. The chain links TRBV9 to TRBJ2-2; D gene uncertain. Trimming stripped 1 base from V and 7 bases from J, with 8 bases between. Germline CDR1 reads SGDLS; CDR2 reads YYNGEE. CDR3 length equals 13 residues. The CDR3 is CASSVRSDGELFF. The CDR3 nucleotides read TGTGCCAGCAGCGTAAGAAGCGACGGGGAGCTGTTTTTT.

This clonotype showed up just once. The rearrangement joins TRBV15 to TRBJ2-7; 7 positions match TRBD1. The CDR3 runs 16 residues. Germline CDR1 LNHNV, CDR2 YYDKDF (reference sequence). V was pared by 5 bases and J by 2 bases, with 12 bases of the junction left unmatched. This CDR3 reads CATSGGRLTGPYEQYF. For the CDR3, the DNA is TGTGCCACCAGCGGAGGTCGATTGACAGGGCCCTACGAGCAGTACTTC.

The sample holds one count of this clonotype. A read error may explain this, as a much larger clone is one base away. The rearrangement joins TRBV6-1 to TRBJ1-1, with D perhaps TRBD1 (5 bases). The CDR3 consists of 14 residues. CDR1 is MNHNS and CDR2 is SASEGT in the germline V gene. CDR3 DNA: TGTACCAGCATAGCAAGGGCAGGGCAGCTAGGAGCTTTCTTT. Residues: CTSIARAGQLGAFF.

The V and J genes are TRBV20-1 and TRBJ2-7; 8 nucleotides match TRBD2. V shed 5 bases, J shed 5 bases, and the junction held 8 bases outside the gene matches. Germline CDR1 reads DFQATT; CDR2 reads SNEGSKA (reference sequence). This CDR3 spans 13 amino acids. The CDR3 nucleotides read TGCAGTGCTTCGAAGCGGGGGTCAAACGAGCAGTACTTC. It is translated as CSASKRGSNEQYF.

V usage is TRBV24-1 and J usage is TRBJ2-1; 10 nucleotides line up with TRBD1. V lost 3 bases and J lost 3; bases outside the gene matches: 10. The V gene's germline CDR1 is KGHDR and CDR2 SFDVKD. This CDR3 has 18 amino acids. The CDR3 reads CATSDTTGGGGDYNEQFF. DNA of the CDR3: TGTGCCACCAGTGATACGACAGGGGGCGGAGGCGACTACAATGAGCAGTTCTTC.

This clonotype was seen only a few times. The chain is built from TRBV20-1 and TRBJ1-6; 7 bases align to TRBD1. The germline V gene encodes CDR1 DFQATT and CDR2 SNEGSKA (reference sequence). This CDR3 is 14 amino acids long. J gave up 7 bases and V 7 bases, and 10 bases lay outside the gene matches. The CDR3 spells CSVRPGQLNSPLHF. CDR3 DNA: TGCAGTGTCAGACCGGGACAGCTGAATTCACCCCTCCACTTT.

This chain uses TRBV20-1 with TRBJ2-2; D possibly uses TRBD1 or TRBD2 (5 bases each). From germline, CDR1 is DFQATT and CDR2 SNEGSKA (reference sequence). This CDR3 spans 16 amino acids. V lost 3 bases and J 1 base, leaving 15 bases between the germline ends. CDR3 DNA: TGCAGTGCTAGCAAACCGGGGCCCGAGAACACCGGGGAGCTGTTTTTT. This codes for CSASKPGPENTGELFF.

In DNA form, the CDR3 reads TGCAGCGTTTCAAAACTAGCGGGGCCCCAAGAGACCCAGTACTTC. This translates into CSVSKLAGPQETQYF. The chain couples TRBV29-1 to TRBJ2-5, with 10 bases fitting TRBD2. This CDR3 contains 15 residues. Unmatched junction bases numbered 7, after V lost 5 bases and J lost 1 base. Germline CDR1 reads SQVTM; CDR2 reads ANQGSEA.

The rearrangement uses TRBV24-1 and TRBJ2-7; D might be TRBD2 (6 bases). Trimming took off 0 bases at V and 6 bases at J, with 23 bases between the two ends. CDR3 size: 18 residues. The germline gives CDR1 KGHDR, CDR2 SFDVKD. The CDR3 loop is CATSDLNDGSGRSGEQYF. DNA for the CDR3: TGTGCCACCAGTGATTTGAACGACGGTTCAGGGAGGTCAGGCGAGCAGTACTTC.

The rearrangement links TRBV20-1 to TRBJ1-6; 7 bases agree with TRBD1. Trimming cost V 6 bases and J 7 bases; bases outside gene matches: 6. CDR1 is DFQATT, CDR2 SNEGSKA, per germline (reference sequence). The CDR3 covers 13 residues. DNA of the CDR3: TGCAGTGCCTCCGGGACAGACAATTCACCCCTCCACTTT. This translates into CSASGTDNSPLHF.

This clonotype showed up just a few times. This clone may be a read error of a much larger clone one base away. This chain joins TRBV10-2 and TRBJ2-3; a weak D match, TRBD2 (5 bases). V lost 11 bases to trimming and J lost 4 bases, with 22 bases between them. The CDR3 is 15 residues long. CDR1 is WSHSY and CDR2 is SAAADI in the germline V gene. The CDR3 DNA reads as TGCGCCGCCCAGGACTCCGGTATGCGTGCAGATACGCAGTATTTT. This sequence encodes CAAQDSGMRADTQYF.

In the case of this clonotype: A read error is possible here, since a much larger clone lies one base away. This rearrangement joins TRBV5-1 to TRBJ2-3; 8 bases are shared with TRBD2. CDR1 is SGHRS, CDR2 YFSETQ, per germline. The CDR3 is 15 residues long. CDR3 protein: CVSRIRTSPTDTQYF. The CDR3, as DNA: TGCGTCAGCAGAATTCGGACTAGCCCCACAGATACGCAGTATTTT.

A few counts support this clonotype. The rearrangement joins TRBV4-1 to TRBJ1-4, with TRBD1 as a possible D gene (6 bases). V was pared by 0 bases and J by 8 bases, with 28 bases between. Per germline, CDR1 MGHRA and CDR2 YSYEKL. The CDR3 consists of 20 residues. The DNA of the CDR3 is TGCGCCAGCAGCCAAGATTTTCGGAGGGCAGGGGCCTCCAGGGCGGAAAAACTGTTTTTT. It translates to CASSQDFRRAGASRAEKLFF.

This clonotype was observed at least ten times. The chain joins TRBV4-2 to TRBJ1-1, with D unresolved. Germline V gives CDR1 LGHNA, CDR2 YNFKEQ. The CDR3 loop spans 15 amino acids. V lost 5 bases and J 5 bases, leaving 18 bases between the germline ends. CDR3 region: CASSSPLGQTTEAFF. In DNA form, the CDR3 reads TGTGCCAGCAGCTCCCCCCTCGGGCAAACAACTGAAGCTTTCTTT.

This clonotype was recorded once. Relative to the germline gene, one junction end is altered; a read error may explain this. This rearrangement joins TRBV20-1 to TRBJ2-6; no firm D call. The CDR3 has 14 amino acids. The germline gives CDR1 DFQATT, CDR2 SNEGSKA (reference sequence). CDR3 nucleotide sequence: TGCAGTGCAAGAGACCTCTCTGGGGCCAACGTCCTGACTTTC. Protein sequence: CSARDLSGANVLTF.

The chain uses TRBV9 and TRBJ1-2; 8 nucleotides align to TRBD1. There are 14 residues in the CDR3. Germline-derived CDR1 and CDR2 are SGDLS and YYNGEE. The ends lost 4 bases at V and 6 bases at J; junction bases unmatched: 8. In DNA, the CDR3 is TGTGCCAGCAGCCCAAGTGGACAGGGACATGGCTACACCTTC. Amino acid sequence: CASSPSGQGHGYTF.

The chain has TRBV28 and TRBJ2-7, with 13 bases aligning to TRBD2. Trimming cost V 3 bases and J 1 base; bases outside gene matches: 3. The CDR3 is 16 residues long. CDR1 MDHEN and CDR2 SYDVKM come from the germline V gene. The CDR3 DNA reads as TGTGCCAGCAGTTTGAGGACTAGCGGGGGTTCCTACGAGCAGTACTTC. Its translation is CASSLRTSGGSYEQYF.

This chain links TRBV11-1 with TRBJ2-3; D call uncertain. Germline V CDR1 and CDR2: SGHAT, FQDESV (reference sequence). The germline V and J ends were trimmed by 8 bases and 1 base, with 10 bases remaining between them. CDR3 length: 13 residues. Here the CDR3 DNA reads TGTGCCAGCGCGGTCAGCGGCACAGATACGCAGTATTTT. Protein sequence: CASAVSGTDTQYF. Filled out from reference TRBV11-1 and TRBJ2-3, the complete variable domain reads EAEVAQSPRYKITEKSQAVAFWCDPISGHATLYWYRQILGQGPELLVQFQDESVVDDSQLPKDRFSAERLKGVDSTLKIQPAELGDSAMYLCASAVSGTDTQYFGPGTRLTVL.

This clonotype was counted ten times or more. This chain connects TRBV4-1 to TRBJ2-2; possibly TRBD2 for D (5 bases). This CDR3 has 12 residues. V was cut by 3 bases and J by 7 bases, with 6 bases left in between. The germline V gene has CDR1 MGHRA and CDR2 YSYEKL. The CDR3 here is CASSQAGGELFF. In DNA form, the CDR3 reads TGCGCCAGCAGCCAGGCGGGCGGGGAGCTGTTTTTT.

The genes are TRBV7-9 and TRBJ1-1; D remains ambiguous. The germline V gene has CDR1 SEHNR and CDR2 FQNEAQ (reference sequence). Deletions cut 6 bases from V and 5 bases from J, with 7 bases between. The CDR3 runs 11 residues. The CDR3 coding sequence is TGTGCCAGCAGACAGCGTACTGAAGCTTTCTTT. Amino acids: CASRQRTEAFF.

This clonotype showed up many times. V and J are TRBV6-2 or TRBV6-3 and TRBJ1-1; D may be TRBD1 (6 bases). Germline V gene lookup returns CDR1 MNHEY and CDR2 SVGEGT. V was clipped by 6 bases and J by 4 bases, with 12 bases between them. The CDR3 consists of 13 residues. Here the CDR3 DNA reads TGTGCCAGCAGGAGAACAGGGTTCACTGAAGCTTTCTTT. Amino acid sequence: CASRRTGFTEAFF.

This chain links TRBV7-9 with TRBJ1-4, with TRBD1 as a possible D gene (6 bases). The CDR3 loop spans 14 amino acids. From germline, CDR1 is SEHNR and CDR2 FQNEAQ (reference sequence). V lost 4 bases and J 9 bases, leaving 15 bases between the germline ends. The CDR3 loop is CASSSEGGLKKLFF. The CDR3 DNA follows: TGTGCCAGCAGCTCGGAGGGGGGATTGAAAAAACTGTTTTTT.

Only a few counts were recorded for this clonotype. The rearrangement joins TRBV15 to TRBJ2-7, with no clear D. Per germline, CDR1 LNHNV and CDR2 YYDKDF (reference sequence). V lost 3 bases, J lost 0 bases, and 9 bases lay in between. The CDR3 runs 14 residues. CDR3 region: CATSSTESSYEQYF. CDR3 nucleotides: TGTGCCACCAGCAGCACGGAGAGCTCCTACGAGCAGTACTTC.

The genes are TRBV11-2 and TRBJ2-1; 8 bases fit TRBD2. The germline CDR1 and CDR2 sequences are SGHAT and FQNNGV. The CDR3 length is 15 residues. V lost 0 bases, J lost 7 bases, and 5 bases stayed unmatched. The CDR3, as DNA: TGTGCCAGCAGCTTAGAGCTAGCGGGCCGTAATGAGCAGTTCTTC. Amino acid sequence: CASSLELAGRNEQFF.

This clonotype occurred a few times. V usage is TRBV19 and J usage is TRBJ1-6, with D possibly being TRBD1 (5 bases). This CDR3 region has 15 residues. Deletions cut 7 bases from V and 9 bases from J, with 19 bases between. Germline V gene sequence: CDR1 LNHDA, CDR2 SQIVND (reference sequence). The CDR3 DNA reads as TGTGCCAGTACCGAGGGAGGCCTTAGGGGTTCACCCCTCCACTTT. Translated, it gives CASTEGGLRGSPLHF.

This clonotype was detected a few times. One base away lies a much larger clone, so this may be a sequencing read error. The chain employs TRBV5-1 and TRBJ2-3; TRBD2 agrees at 7 bases. With V trimmed by 0 bases and J by 2 bases, 3 bases remained unmatched. CDR3 length equals 15 residues. Germline CDR1 and CDR2: SGHRS and YFSETQ. Here the CDR3 reads CASSLESGVTDTQYF. CDR3 nucleotide sequence: TGCGCCAGCAGCTTGGAAAGCGGGGTCACAGATACGCAGTATTTT.

The V call is TRBV25-1, the J call TRBJ2-7; TRBD1 might be the D (6 bases). Trimming pared 5 bases from V and 7 bases from J, leaving 18 bases between. This CDR3 region has 14 residues. Germline values: CDR1 MGHDK, CDR2 SYGVNS. This CDR3 is CASSHERTVNEQYF. CDR3 nucleotide sequence: TGTGCCAGCAGTCACGAACGGACAGTGAATGAGCAGTACTTC.